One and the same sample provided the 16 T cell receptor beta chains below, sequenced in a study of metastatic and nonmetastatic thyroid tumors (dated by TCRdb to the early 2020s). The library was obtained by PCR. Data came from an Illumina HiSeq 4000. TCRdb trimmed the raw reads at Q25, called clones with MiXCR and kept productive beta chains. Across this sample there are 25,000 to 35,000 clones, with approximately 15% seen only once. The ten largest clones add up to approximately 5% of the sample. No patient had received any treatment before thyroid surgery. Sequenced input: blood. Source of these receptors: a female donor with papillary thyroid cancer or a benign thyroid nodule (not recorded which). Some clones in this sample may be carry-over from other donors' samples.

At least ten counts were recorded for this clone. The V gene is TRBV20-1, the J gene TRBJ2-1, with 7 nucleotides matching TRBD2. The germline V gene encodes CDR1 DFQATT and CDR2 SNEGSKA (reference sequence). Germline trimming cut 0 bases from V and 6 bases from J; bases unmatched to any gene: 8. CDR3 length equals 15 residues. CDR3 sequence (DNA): TGCAGTGCTAGAGATGGAGAGCGGGACTTCAATGAGCAGTTCTTC. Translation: CSARDGERDFNEQFF.

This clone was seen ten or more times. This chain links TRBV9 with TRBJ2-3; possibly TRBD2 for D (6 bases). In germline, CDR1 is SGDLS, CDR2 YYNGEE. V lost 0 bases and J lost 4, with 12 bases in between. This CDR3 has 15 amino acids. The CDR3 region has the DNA TGTGCCAGCAGCGTAGACGGGAGCGCAGCAGATACGCAGTATTTT. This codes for CASSVDGSAADTQYF.

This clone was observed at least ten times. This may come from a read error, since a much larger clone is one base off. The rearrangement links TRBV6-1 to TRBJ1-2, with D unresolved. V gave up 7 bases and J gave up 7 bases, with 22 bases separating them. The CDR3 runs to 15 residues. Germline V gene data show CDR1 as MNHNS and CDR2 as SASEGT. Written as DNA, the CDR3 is TGTGCCAGCAACCCGAGCTACGGAGGCGTTGGTGGCTACACCTTC. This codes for CASNPSYGGVGGYTF.

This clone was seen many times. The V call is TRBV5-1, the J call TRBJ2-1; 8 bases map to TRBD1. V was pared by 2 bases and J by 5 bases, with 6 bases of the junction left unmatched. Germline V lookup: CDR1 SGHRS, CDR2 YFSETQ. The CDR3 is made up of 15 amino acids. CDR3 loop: CASSLGQGYHNEQFF. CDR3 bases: TGCGCCAGCAGCTTAGGACAGGGATATCACAATGAGCAGTTCTTC. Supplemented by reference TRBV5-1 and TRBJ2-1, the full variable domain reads KAGVTQTPRYLIKTRGQQVTLSCSPISGHRSVSWYQQTPGQGLQFLFEYFSETQRNKGNFPGRFSGRQFSNSRSEMNVSTLELGDSALYLCASSLGQGYHNEQFFGPGTRLTVL.

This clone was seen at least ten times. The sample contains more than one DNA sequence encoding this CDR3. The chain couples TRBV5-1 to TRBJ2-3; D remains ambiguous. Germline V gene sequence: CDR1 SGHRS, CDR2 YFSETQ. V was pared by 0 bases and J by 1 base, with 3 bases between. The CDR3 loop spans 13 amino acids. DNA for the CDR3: TGCGCCAGCAGCTTGGCCGGCACAGATACGCAGTATTTT. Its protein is CASSLAGTDTQYF.

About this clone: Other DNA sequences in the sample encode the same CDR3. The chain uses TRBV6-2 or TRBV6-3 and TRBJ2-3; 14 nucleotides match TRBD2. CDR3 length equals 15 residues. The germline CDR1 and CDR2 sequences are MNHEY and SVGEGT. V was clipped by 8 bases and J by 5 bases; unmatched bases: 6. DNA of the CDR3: TGTGCCAGCCGTTCTGGACTAGCGGGAGGAGATACGCAGTATTTT. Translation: CASRSGLAGGDTQYF.

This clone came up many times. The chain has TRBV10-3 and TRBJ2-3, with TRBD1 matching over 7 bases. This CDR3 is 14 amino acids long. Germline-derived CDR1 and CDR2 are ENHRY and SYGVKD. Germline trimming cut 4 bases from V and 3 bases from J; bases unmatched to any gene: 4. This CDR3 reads CAISGGRGTDTQYF. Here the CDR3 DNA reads TGTGCCATCAGTGGCGGCAGGGGGACAGATACGCAGTATTTT.

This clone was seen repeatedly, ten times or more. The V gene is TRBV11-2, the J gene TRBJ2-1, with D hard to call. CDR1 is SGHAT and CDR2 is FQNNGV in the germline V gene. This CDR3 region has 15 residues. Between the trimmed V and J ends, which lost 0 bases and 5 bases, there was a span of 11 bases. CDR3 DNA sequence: TGTGCCAGCAGCTTAGACAGGTTGGGGAACAATGAGCAGTTCTTC. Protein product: CASSLDRLGNNEQFF.

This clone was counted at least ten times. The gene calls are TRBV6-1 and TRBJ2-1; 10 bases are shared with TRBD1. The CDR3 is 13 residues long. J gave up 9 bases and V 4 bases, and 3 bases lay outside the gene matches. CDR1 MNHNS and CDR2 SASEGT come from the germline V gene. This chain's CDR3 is CASSAGTGVEQFF. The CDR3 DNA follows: TGTGCCAGCAGTGCCGGGACAGGGGTTGAGCAGTTCTTC.

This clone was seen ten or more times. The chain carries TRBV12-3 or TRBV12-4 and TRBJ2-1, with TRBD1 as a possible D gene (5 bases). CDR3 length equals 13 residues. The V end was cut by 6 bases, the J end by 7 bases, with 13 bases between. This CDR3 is CASRTDSFNEQFF. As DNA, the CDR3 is TGTGCCAGCAGGACAGACAGTTTTAATGAGCAGTTCTTC.

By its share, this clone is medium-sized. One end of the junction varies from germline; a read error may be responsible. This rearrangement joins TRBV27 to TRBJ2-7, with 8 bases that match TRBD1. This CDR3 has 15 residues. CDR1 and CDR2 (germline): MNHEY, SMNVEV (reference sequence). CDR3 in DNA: TGTGCCAGCAGTTTAAGGACAGGGACCCTCTTCGAGCGGTACTTC. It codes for CASSLRTGTLFERYF.

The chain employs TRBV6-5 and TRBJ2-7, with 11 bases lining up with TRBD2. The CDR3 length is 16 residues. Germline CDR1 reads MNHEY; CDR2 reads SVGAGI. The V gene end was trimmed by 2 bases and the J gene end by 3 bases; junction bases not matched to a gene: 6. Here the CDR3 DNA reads TGTGCCAGCAGTTACCAATATAGCGGGAGGGGCTACGAGCAGTACTTC. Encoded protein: CASSYQYSGRGYEQYF.

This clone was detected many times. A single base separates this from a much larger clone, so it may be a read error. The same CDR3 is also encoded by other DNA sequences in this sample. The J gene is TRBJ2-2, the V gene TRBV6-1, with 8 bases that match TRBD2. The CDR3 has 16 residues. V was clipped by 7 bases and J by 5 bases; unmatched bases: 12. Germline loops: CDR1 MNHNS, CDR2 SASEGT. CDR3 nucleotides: TGTGCCAGCACCAAGGCGGGGGGAGGCTGGACCGGGGAGCTGTTTTTT. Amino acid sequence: CASTKAGGGWTGELFF.

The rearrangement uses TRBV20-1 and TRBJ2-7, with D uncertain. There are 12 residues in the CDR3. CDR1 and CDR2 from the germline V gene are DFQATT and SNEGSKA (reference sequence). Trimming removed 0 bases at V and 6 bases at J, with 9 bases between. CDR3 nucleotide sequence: TGCAGTGCTAGAGATCCGGGCTCCGAGCAGTACTTC. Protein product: CSARDPGSEQYF.

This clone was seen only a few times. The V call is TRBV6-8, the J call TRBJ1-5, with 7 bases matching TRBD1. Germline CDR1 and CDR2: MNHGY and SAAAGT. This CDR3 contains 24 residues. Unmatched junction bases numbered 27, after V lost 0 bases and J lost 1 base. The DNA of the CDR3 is TGTGCCAGCAGTTACTCGGGGTGTTTCTTGGGACAGATAATGCGCAAGAGGAGCAATCAGCCCCAGCATTTT. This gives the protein CASSYSGCFLGQIMRKRSNQPQHF.

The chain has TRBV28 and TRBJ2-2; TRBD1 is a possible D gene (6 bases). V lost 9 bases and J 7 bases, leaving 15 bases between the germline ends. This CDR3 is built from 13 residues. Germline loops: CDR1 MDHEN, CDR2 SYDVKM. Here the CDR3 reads CASRTVCGGELFF. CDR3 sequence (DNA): TGTGCCAGTAGGACAGTTTGTGGCGGGGAGCTGTTTTTT.